This TCR beta chain was observed in a study of cytomegalovirus exposure and HLA in healthy donors. Study-level findings and limits: Later analysis identified about 18,000 TCR beta sequences associated with HLA alleles, using a false discovery rate threshold of 0.05. Owing to their indistinguishability, certain V segments, notably TRBV6-2 and TRBV6-3, were excluded. A likely sequencing artifact accounted for one observed cluster of highly shared sequence variants.

As to this clone: Antigen: not known.

Researchers ran the PCR with 60 Vbeta and 13 Jbeta primers. Method: immunoSEQ multiplex PCR; TCRdb's copy keeps in-frame clones and lacks some. This sample has 200,000 to 250,000 clones, with about three quarters found just once. CDR3 size: 18 residues. In germline, CDR1 is SGHVS, CDR2 FNYEAQ. The J segment lost 5 bases and the V segment lost 4 bases, leaving 14 bases of the junction unmatched. Sequenced input: PBMCs. V is TRBV7-6 and J is TRBJ1-1; 12 bases align to TRBD1. This sequence was found in a man aged 40-49 years in good health and CMV-seronegative. As DNA, the CDR3 is TGTGCCAGCAGCTATCTTCCGGGACAGGGGGCCGGGAGGACTGAAGCTTTCTTT. Its translation is CASSYLPGQGAGRTEAFF.